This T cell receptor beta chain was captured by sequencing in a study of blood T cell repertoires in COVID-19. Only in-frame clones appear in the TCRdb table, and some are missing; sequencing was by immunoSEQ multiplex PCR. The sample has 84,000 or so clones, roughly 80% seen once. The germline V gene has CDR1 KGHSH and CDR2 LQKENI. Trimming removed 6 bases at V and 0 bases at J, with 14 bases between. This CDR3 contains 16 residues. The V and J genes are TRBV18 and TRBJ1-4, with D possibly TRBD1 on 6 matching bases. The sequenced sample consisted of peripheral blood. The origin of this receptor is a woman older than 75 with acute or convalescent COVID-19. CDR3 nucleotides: TGTGCCAGCTCTCCGTGGACAGTTGCAACTAATGAAAAACTGTTTTTT. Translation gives CASSPWTVATNEKLFF. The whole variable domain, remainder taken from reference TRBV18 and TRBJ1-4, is NAGVMQNPRHLVRRRGQEARLRCSPMKGHSHVYWYRQLPEEGLKFMVYLQKENIIDESGMPKERFSAEFPKEGPSILRIQQVVRGDSAAYFCASSPWTVATNEKLFFGSGTQLSVL.